Listed below are T cell receptor beta chains from one sample, sequenced in a study of beta chain features in type 1 diabetes. Assay used: immunoSEQ multiplex PCR; TCRdb lists only in-frame clones, some missing. The sample contains 240,000 or so clones, around 65% of which appear only once. What was sequenced was naive CD4+ T cells from blood. These receptors all stem from a man aged 25-45 years in good health. CDR3s include the opening cysteine and the closing phenylalanine or tryptophan. D genes are given only for firm matches. Rows give clone size only sometimes, using once, few, many, or a class for an expanded clone.

CDR3,DNA,size,D,V,J
CASSPLGGGNEQFF,TGTGCCAGCAGTCCCCTTGGTGGGGGCAATGAGCAGTTCTTC,.,.,TRBV6-5,TRBJ2-1
CASSSAGLRAETQYF,TGTGCCAGCAGCTCAGCGGGACTGCGTGCGGAGACCCAGTACTTC,few,TRBD2,TRBV7-2,TRBJ2-5
CASSIPGLGYYEQYF,TGTGCCAGCAGCATTCCGGGACTCGGATACTACGAGCAGTACTTC,.,.,TRBV5-6,TRBJ2-7
CASSGTGGREQYF,TGCGCCAGCAGCGGAACAGGTGGGCGCGAGCAGTACTTC,few,.,TRBV5-1,TRBJ2-7
CSVVSLNTGELFF,TGCAGCGTTGTGAGCCTCAACACCGGGGAGCTGTTTTTT,few,.,TRBV29-1,TRBJ2-2
CSVDRGSEAFF,TGCAGCGTTGACAGAGGGTCTGAAGCTTTCTTT,few,.,TRBV29-1,TRBJ1-1
CASSSPKQQGRTAEAFF,TGCGCCAGCAGCTCACCAAAACAACAGGGTAGGACAGCTGAAGCTTTCTTT,.,.,TRBV5-1,TRBJ1-1
CASSENDLSSTDTQYF,TGTGCCAGCAGTGAAAACGACTTATCTAGCACAGATACGCAGTATTTT,.,.,TRBV25-1,TRBJ2-3
CASSYRGLETQYF,TGTGCCAGCAGTTACCGCGGACTGGAGACCCAGTACTTC,few,.,TRBV6-5,TRBJ2-5
CASRVDRQRDTEAFF,TGTGCCAGCAGGGTTGATCGGCAGAGAGACACTGAAGCTTTCTTT,.,.,TRBV2,TRBJ1-1